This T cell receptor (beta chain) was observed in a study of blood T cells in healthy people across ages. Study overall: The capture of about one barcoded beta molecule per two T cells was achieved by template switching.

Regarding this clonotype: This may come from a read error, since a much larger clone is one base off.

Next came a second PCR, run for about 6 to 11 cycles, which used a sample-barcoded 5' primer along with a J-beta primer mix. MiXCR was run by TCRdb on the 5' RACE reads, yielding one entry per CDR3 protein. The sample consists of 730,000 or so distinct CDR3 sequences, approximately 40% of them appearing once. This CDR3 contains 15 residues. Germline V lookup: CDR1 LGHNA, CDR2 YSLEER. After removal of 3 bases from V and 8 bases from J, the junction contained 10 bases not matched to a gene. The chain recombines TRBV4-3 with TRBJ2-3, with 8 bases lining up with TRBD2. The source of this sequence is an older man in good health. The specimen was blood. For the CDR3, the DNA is TGCGCCAGCAGCCACGAGGGACTAGAGTTTGGTACGCAGTATTTT. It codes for CASSHEGLEFGTQYF.